This entry is about one T cell receptor (beta chain). Its antigen is unidentified. TCRdb fed the reads into MiXCR, producing one record per CDR3 protein. The data show roughly 80,000 distinct CDR3 sequences, around 37% seen once. The data were taken from a study of T cell repertoires in cytomegalovirus infection. Study-wide background: HLA-B-restricted CMV epitopes that are well studied were used alongside recently identified HLA-C-restricted ones.

Trimming took 1 base from V and 4 from J, leaving 8 bases between them. The CDR3 has 13 residues. CDR1 is MDHEN, CDR2 SYDVKM, per germline. The sample in question was CD8+ T cells from cultured PBMCs, obtained from culture after CMV antigen stimulation. This sequence originates from a human donor in good health (CMV status not recorded). Some clones in this sample may be carry-over from other donors' samples. The genes are TRBV28 and TRBJ2-7, with D unclear. In DNA form, the CDR3 reads TGTGCCAGCAGTTTATTGGCGACTTACGAGCAGTACTTC. It codes for CASSLLATYEQYF.